This T cell receptor beta chain derives from a study of graft-versus-host responses after intestinal transplantation. About the study: Each recipient received anti-thymocyte globulin induction, then tacrolimus and steroids for about 3 years. Findings and caveats of the study: Early declines in HvG clones that occurred post-transplant were associated with peak circulating GvH clone levels. Allograft graft-versus-host to host-versus-graft clonal ratios ran high in patients with graft-donor T cell macrochimerism.

Profiling relied on immunoSEQ multiplex PCR, and the TCRdb table lists in-frame clones only, not all of them. Here the sample spans more than 90,000 clones, just over 90% being singletons. As regards this clone: Its antigen is not known.

Germline V gives CDR1 MNHEY, CDR2 SVGAGI. The CDR3 has 14 amino acids. V dropped 8 bases and J dropped 4 bases, with 12 bases sitting between them. The sequencing here drew on unstimulated CD4+ T cells sorted from spleen or lymph node cells, taken before transplant. This TCR came from a human donor who was the organ donor for an intestinal transplant. The chain links TRBV6-5 to TRBJ2-6; no clear D gene. CDR3 loop: CASAESAGANVLTF. CDR3 nucleotides: TGTGCCAGCGCTGAAAGTGCCGGGGCCAACGTCCTGACTTTC.